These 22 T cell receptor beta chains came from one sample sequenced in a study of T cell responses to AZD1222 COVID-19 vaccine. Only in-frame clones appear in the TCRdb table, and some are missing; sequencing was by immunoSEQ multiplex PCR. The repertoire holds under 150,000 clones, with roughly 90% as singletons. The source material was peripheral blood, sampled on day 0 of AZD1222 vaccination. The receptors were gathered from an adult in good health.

CDR3 in amino acids: CASRKGGSSYNEQFF. CDR3 DNA sequence: TGTGCCAGCAGAAAAGGGGGTTCCTCCTACAATGAGCAGTTCTTC. The V call is TRBV27, the J call TRBJ2-1; D is possibly TRBD1 (6 bases). CDR3 size: 15 residues. V was cut by 6 bases and J by 0 bases, with 12 bases left in between. Germline CDR1 and CDR2: MNHEY and SMNVEV (reference sequence).

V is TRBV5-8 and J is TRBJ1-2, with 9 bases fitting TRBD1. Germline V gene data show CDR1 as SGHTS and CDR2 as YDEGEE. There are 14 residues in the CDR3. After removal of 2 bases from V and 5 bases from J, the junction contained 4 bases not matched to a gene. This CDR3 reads CASSLQGASYGYTF. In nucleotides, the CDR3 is TGTGCCAGCAGCTTACAGGGGGCCTCGTATGGCTACACCTTC. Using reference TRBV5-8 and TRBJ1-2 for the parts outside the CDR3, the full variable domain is EAGVTQSPTHLIKTRGQQATLRCSPISGHTSVYWYQQALGLGLQFLLWYDEGEERNRGNFPPRFSGRQFPNYSSELNVNALELEDSALYLCASSLQGASYGYTFGSGTRLTVV.

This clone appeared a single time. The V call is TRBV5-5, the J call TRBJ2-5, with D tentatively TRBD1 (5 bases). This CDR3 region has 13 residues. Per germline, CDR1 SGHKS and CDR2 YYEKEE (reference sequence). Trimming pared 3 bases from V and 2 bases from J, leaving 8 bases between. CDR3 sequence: CASSYRTQETQYF. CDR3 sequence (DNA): TGTGCCAGCAGCTACAGGACACAAGAGACCCAGTACTTC.

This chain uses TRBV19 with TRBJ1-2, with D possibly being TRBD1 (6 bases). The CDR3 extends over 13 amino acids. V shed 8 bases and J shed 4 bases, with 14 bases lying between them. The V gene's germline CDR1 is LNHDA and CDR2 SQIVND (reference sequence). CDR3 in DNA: TGTGCCAGTCGGGACACCTTTCCCTATGGCTACACCTTC. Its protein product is CASRDTFPYGYTF. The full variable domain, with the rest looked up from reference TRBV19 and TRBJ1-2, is DGGITQSPKYLFRKEGQNVTLSCEQNLNHDAMYWYRQDPGQGLRLIYYSQIVNDFQKGDIAEGYSVSREKKESFPLTVTSAQKNPTAFYLCASRDTFPYGYTFGSGTRLTVV.

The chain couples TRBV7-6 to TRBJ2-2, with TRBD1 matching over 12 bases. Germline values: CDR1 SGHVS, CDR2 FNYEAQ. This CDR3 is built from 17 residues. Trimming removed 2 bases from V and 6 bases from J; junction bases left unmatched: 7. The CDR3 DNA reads TGTGCCAGCAGCTTAAGGTCCGGGACAGGGGGCCCCGGGGAGCTGTTTTTT. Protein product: CASSLRSGTGGPGELFF.

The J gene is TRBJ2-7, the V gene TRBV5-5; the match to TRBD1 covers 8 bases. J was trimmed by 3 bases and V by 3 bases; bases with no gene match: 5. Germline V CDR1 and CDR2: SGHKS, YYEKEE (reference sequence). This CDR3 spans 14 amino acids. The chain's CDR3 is CASSSTGDNYEQYF. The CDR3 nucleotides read TGTGCCAGCAGCTCGACAGGGGACAACTACGAGCAGTACTTC.

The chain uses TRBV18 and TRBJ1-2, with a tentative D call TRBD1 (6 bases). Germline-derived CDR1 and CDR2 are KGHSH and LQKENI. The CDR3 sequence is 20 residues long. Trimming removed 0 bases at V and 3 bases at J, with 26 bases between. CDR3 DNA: TGTGCCAGCTCACCACCGTTTCGACCTCTACAGGGACCCTCCTACTATGGCTACACCTTC. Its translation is CASSPPFRPLQGPSYYGYTF.

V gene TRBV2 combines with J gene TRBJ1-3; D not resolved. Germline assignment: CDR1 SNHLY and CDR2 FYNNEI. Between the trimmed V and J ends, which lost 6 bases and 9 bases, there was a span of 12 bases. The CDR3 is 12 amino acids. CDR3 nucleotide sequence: TGTGCCAGCAGGGGCTTAGGGATCACCATATATTTT. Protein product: CASRGLGITIYF.

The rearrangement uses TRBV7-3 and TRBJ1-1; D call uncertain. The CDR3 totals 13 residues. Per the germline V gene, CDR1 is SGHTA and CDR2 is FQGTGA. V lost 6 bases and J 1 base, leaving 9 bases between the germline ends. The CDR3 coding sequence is TGTGCCAGCAGTTATACTTCGAACACTGAAGCTTTCTTT. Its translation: CASSYTSNTEAFF.

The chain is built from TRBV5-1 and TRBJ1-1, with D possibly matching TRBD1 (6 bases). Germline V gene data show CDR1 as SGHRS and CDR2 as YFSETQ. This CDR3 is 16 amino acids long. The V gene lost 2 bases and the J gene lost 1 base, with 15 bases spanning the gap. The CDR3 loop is CASSFFTGFTNTEAFF. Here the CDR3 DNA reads TGCGCCAGCAGCTTTTTTACAGGGTTTACGAACACTGAAGCTTTCTTT.

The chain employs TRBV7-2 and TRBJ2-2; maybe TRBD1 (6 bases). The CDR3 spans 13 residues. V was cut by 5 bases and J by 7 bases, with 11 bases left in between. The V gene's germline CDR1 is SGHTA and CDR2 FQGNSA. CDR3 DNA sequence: TGTGCCAGCAGCCCACAGGGCATCGGGGAGCTGTTTTTT. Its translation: CASSPQGIGELFF. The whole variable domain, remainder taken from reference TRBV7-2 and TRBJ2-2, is GAGVSQSPSNKVTEKGKDVELRCDPISGHTALYWYRQSLGQGLEFLIYFQGNSAPDKSGLPSDRFSAERTGGSVSTLTIQRTQQEDSAVYLCASSPQGIGELFFGEGSRLTVL.

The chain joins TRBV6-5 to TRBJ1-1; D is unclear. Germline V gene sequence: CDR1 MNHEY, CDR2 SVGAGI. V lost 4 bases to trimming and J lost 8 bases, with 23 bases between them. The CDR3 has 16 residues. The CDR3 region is CASSSPTPFPNREAFF. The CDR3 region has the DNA TGTGCCAGCAGTTCCCCCACCCCCTTCCCGAACCGCGAAGCTTTCTTT.

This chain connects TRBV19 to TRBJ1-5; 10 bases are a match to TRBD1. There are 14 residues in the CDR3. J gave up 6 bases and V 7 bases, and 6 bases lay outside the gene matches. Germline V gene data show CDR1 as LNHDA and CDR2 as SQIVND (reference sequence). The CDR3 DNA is TGTGCCAGTACCACGGGACAGGGGTCTCAGCCCCAGCATTTT. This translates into CASTTGQGSQPQHF.

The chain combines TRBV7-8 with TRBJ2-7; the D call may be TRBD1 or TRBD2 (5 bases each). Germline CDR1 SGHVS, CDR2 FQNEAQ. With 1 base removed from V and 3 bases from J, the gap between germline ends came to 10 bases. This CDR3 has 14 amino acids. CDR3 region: CASSLDAGSYEQYF. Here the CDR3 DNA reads TGTGCCAGCAGCTTAGATGCAGGGAGCTACGAGCAGTACTTC.

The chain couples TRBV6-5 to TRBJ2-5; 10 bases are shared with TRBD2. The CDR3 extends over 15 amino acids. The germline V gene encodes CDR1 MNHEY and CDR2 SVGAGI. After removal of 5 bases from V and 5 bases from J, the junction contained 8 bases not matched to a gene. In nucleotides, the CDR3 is TGTGCCAGCAGTCCGAGCGGGAGGGCCCGGGAGACCCAGTACTTC. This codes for CASSPSGRARETQYF.

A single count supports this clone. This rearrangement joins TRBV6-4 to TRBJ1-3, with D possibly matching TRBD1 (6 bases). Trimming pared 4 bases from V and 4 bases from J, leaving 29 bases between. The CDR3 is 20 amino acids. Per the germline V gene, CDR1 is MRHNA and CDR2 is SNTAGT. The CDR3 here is CASSVIIRSIDRLFGNTIYF. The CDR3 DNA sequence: TGTGCCAGCAGTGTAATCATACGAAGTATAGACAGGCTTTTCGGAAACACCATATATTTT.

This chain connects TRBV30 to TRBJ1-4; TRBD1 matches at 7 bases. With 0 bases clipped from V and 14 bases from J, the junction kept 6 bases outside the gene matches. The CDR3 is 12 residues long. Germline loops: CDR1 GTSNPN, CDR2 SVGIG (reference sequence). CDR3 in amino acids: CAWSVGDRILFF. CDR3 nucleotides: TGTGCCTGGAGTGTAGGGGACAGAATCCTGTTTTTT.

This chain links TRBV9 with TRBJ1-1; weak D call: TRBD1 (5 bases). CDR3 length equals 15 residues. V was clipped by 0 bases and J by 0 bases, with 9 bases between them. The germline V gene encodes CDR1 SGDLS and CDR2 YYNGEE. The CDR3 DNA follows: TGTGCCAGCAGCGTAGGGGCAGGGATGAACACTGAAGCTTTCTTT. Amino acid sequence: CASSVGAGMNTEAFF.

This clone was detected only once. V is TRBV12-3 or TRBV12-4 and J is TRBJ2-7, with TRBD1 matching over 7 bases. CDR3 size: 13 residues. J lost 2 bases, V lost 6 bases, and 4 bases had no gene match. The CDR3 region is CASSQGQTYEQYF. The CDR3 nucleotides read TGTGCCAGCAGCCAGGGACAGACCTACGAGCAGTACTTC.

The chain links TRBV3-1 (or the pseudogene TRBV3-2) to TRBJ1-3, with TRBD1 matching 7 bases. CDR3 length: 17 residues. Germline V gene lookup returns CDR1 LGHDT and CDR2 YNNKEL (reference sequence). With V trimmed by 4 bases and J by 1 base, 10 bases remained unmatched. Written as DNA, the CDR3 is TGTGCCAGCAGCCGGAAAGGGGGCATTCCATCTGGAAACACCATATATTTT. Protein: CASSRKGGIPSGNTIYF.

CDR3 protein: CASSQDRALGDGATALHF. DNA for the CDR3: TGTGCCAGCAGCCAAGATAGGGCTCTGGGGGACGGGGCTACGGCCCTCCACTTT. The V and J genes are TRBV4-2 and TRBJ1-6, with D possibly TRBD1 on 5 matching bases. Per the germline V gene, CDR1 is LGHNA and CDR2 is YNFKEQ. The CDR3 contains 18 residues. V lost 0 bases to trimming and J lost 14 bases, with 26 bases between them.

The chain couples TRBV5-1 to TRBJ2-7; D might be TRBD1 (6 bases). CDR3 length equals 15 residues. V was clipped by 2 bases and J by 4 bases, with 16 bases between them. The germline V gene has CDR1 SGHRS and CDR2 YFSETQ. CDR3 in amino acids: CASSLQGISGYEQYF. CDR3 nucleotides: TGCGCCAGCAGCTTACAGGGAATCTCCGGATACGAGCAGTACTTC.